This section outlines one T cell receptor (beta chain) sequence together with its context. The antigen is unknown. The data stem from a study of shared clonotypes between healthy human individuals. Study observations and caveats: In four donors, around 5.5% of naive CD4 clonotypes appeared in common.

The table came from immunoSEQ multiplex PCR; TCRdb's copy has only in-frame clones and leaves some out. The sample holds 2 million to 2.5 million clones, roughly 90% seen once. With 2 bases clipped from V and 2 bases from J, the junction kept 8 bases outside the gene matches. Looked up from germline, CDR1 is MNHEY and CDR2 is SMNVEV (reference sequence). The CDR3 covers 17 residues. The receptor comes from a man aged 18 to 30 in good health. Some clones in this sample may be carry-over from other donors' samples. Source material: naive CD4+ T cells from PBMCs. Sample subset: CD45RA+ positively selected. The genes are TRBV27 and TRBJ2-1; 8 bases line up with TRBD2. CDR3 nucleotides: TGTGCCAGCAGTTTACTCCCAGCGGGGGACGCCTACAATGAGCAGTTCTTC. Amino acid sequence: CASSLLPAGDAYNEQFF.